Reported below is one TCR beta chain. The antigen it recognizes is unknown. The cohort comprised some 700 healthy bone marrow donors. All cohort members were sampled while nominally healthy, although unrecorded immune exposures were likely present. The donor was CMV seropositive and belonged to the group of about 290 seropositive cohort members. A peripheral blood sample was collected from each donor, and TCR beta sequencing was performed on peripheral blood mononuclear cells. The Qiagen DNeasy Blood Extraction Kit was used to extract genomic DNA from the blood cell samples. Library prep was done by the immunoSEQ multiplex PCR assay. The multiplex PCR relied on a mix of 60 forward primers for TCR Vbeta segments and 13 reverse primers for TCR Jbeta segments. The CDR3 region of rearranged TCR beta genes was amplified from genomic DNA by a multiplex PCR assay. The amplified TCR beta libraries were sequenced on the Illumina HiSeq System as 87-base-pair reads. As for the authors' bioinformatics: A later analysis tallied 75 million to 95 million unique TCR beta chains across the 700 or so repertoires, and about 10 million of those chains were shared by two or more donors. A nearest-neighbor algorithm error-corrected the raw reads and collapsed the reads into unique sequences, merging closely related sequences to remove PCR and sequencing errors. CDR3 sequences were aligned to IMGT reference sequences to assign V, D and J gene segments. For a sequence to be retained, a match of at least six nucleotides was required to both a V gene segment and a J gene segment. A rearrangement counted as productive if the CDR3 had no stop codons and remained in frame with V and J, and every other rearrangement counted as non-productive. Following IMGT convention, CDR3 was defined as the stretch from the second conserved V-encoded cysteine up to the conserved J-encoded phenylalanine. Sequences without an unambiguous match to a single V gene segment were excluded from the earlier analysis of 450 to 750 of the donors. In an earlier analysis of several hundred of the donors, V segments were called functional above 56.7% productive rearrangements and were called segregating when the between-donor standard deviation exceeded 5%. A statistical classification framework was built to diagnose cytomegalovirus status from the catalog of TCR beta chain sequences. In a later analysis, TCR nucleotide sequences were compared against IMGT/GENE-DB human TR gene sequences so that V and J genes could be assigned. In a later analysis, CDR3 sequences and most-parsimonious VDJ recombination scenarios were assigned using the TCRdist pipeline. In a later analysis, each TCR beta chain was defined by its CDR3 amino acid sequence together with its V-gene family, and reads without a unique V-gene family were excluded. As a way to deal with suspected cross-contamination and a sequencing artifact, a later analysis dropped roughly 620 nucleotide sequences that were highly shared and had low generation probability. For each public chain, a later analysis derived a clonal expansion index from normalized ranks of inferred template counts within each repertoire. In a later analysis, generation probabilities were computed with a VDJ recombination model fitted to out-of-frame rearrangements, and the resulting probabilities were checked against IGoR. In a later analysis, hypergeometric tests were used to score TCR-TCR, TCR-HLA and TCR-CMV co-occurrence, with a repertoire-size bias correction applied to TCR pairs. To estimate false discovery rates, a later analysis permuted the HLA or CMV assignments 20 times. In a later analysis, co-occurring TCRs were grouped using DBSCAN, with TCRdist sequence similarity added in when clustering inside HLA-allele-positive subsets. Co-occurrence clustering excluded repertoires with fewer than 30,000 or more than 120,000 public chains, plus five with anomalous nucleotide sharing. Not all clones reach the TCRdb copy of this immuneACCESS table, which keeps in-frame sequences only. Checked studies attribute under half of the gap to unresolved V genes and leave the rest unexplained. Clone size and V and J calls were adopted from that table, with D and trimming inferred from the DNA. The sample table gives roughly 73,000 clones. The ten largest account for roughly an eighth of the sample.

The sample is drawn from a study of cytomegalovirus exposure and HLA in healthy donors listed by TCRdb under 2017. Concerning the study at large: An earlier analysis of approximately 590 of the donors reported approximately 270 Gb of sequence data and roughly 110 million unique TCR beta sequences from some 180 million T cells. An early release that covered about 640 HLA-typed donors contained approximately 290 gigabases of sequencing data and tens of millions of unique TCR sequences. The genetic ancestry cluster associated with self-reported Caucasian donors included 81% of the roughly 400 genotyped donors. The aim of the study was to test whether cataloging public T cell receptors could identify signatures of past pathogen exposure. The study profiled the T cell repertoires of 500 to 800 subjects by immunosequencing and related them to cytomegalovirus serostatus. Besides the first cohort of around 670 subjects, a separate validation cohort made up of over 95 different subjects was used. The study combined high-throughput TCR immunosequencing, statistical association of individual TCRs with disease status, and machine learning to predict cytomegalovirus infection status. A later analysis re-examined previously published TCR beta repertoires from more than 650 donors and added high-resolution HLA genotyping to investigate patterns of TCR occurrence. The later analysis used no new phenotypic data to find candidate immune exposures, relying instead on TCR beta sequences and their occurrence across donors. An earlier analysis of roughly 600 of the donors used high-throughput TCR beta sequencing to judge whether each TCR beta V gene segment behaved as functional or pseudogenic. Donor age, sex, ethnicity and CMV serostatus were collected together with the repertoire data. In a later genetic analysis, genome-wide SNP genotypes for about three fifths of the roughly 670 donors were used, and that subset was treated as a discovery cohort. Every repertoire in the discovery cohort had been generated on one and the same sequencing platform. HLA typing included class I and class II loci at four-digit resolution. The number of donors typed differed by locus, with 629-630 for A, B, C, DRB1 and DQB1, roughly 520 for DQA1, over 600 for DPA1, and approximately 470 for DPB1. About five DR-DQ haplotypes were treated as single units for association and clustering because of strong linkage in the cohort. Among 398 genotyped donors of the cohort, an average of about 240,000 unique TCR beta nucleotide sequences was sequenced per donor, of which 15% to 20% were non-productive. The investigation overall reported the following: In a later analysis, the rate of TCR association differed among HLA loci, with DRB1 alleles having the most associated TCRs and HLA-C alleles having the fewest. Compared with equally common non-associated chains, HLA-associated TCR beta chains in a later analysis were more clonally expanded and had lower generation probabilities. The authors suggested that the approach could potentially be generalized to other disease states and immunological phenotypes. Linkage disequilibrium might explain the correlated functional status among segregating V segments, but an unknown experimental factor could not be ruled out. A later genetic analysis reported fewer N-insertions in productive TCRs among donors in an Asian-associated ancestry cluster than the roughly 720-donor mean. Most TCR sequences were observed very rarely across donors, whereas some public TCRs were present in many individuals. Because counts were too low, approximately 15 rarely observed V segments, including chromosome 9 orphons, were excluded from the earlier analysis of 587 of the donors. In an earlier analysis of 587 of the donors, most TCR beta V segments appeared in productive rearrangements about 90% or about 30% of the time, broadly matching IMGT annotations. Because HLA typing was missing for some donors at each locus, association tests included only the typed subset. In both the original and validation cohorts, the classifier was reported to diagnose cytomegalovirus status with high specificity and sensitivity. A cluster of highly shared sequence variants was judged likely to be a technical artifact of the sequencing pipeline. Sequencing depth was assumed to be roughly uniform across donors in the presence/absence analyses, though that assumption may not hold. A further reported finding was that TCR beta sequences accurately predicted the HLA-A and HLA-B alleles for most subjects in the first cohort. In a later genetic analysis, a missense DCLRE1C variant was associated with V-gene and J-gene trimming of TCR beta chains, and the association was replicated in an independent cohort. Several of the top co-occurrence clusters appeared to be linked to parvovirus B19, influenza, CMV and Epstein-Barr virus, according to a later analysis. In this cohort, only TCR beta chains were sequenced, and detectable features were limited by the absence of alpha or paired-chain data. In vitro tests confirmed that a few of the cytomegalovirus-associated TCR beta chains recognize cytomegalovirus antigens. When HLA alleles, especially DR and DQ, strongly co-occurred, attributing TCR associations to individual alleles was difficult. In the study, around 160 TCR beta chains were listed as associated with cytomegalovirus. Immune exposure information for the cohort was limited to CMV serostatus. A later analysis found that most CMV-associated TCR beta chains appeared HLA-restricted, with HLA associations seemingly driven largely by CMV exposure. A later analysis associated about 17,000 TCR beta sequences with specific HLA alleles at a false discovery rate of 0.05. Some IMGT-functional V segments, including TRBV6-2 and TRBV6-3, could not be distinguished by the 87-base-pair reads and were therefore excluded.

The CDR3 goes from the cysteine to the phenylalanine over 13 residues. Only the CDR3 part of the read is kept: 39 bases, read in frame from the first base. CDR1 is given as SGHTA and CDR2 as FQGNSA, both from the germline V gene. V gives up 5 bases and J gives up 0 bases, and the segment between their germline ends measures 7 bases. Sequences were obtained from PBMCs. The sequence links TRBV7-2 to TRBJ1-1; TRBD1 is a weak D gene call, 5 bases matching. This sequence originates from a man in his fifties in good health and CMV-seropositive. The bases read TGTGCCAGCAGCCCCAGGGTGAACACTGAAGCTTTCTTT. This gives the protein CASSPRVNTEAFF.